The 18 T cell receptor beta chains below all came from one sample that was sequenced in a study of regulatory T cells in long-lasting Graves disease. Time point noted: newly diagnosed GD, antithyroid drugs for less than 3 months. From PBMCs, RNA was extracted and then used to make the TCR library. HTBI primers from iRepertoire and Arm-PCR of CDR3 regions yielded the TCR beta libraries. TCRdb processed the multiplex PCR reads anew with MiXCR; each CDR3 protein has one entry. The sample shows around 420,000 distinct CDR3 sequences, roughly 15% of them seen only once. This same sample was also part of a study on T cells in Graves' hyperthyroidism and ophthalmopathy.

The sample in question was peripheral blood mononuclear cells (PBMCs), obtained at new diagnosis, from a patient treated with antithyroid drugs. These receptors all stem from a woman between 35 and 50 years old with Graves disease.

About this clonotype: A much larger clonotype is one base distant, so this may be a read error. V and J are TRBV7-9 and TRBJ2-7, with no clear D. CDR1 is SEHNR, CDR2 FQNEAQ, per germline (reference sequence). There are 13 residues in the CDR3. Trimming cost V 1 base and J 7 bases, with 11 bases left between them. The CDR3 reads CASSLGLQNEQYF. The CDR3 DNA sequence: TGTGCCAGCAGCTTAGGGTTACAGAATGAGCAGTACTTC. Using reference TRBV7-9 and TRBJ2-7 for the parts outside the CDR3, the full variable domain is DTGVSQNPRHKITKRGQNVTFRCDPISEHNRLYWYRQTLGQGPEFLTYFQNEAQLEKSRLLSDRFSAERPKGSFSTLEIQRTEQGDSAMYLCASSLGLQNEQYFGPGTRLTVT.

This clonotype was counted between two and nine times. The chain links TRBV30 to TRBJ2-7; the D call may be TRBD1 or TRBD2 (6 bases each). V was pared by 5 bases and J by 0 bases, with 11 bases between. CDR3 length equals 13 residues. Looked up from germline, CDR1 is GTSNPN and CDR2 is SVGIG (reference sequence). The CDR3 here is CAWGGLTSYEQYF. In DNA, the CDR3 is TGTGCCTGGGGGGGGCTAACCTCCTACGAGCAGTACTTC.

At least ten counts were recorded for this clonotype. The chain uses TRBV11-3 and TRBJ1-1, with a tentative D call TRBD1 (5 bases). The CDR3 runs to 18 residues. Trimming shortened V by 2 bases and J by 4 bases, and 23 bases separated the two germline ends. Germline CDR1 SGHNT, CDR2 YENEEA. The CDR3 nucleotides are TGTGCCAGCAGCTTAATGGTGTGGAGGGGCCCGGGAAGCACTGAAGCTTTCTTT. Protein sequence: CASSLMVWRGPGSTEAFF. The full variable domain, completed using reference TRBV11-3 and TRBJ1-1, is EAGVVQSPRYKIIEKKQPVAFWCNPISGHNTLYWYLQNLGQGPELLIRYENEEAVDDSQLPKDRFSAERLKGVDSTLKIQPAELGDSAVYLCASSLMVWRGPGSTEAFFGQGTRLTVV.

At least ten counts were recorded for this clonotype. This chain uses TRBV19 with TRBJ1-5; D gene ambiguous. Germline CDR1 and CDR2: LNHDA and SQIVND (reference sequence). The CDR3 sequence is 14 residues long. V lost 4 bases, J lost 6 bases, and 13 bases lay in between. CDR3 sequence (DNA): TGTGCCAGTAGTAACAATATCGGTTTTCAGCCCCAGCATTTT. Its translation: CASSNNIGFQPQHF.

This clonotype has a count of ten or more. V and J are TRBV2 and TRBJ2-2, with D unclear. In germline, CDR1 is SNHLY, CDR2 FYNNEI. Trimming cost V 6 bases and J 7 bases, with 15 bases left between them. CDR3 length equals 14 residues. CDR3 in amino acids: CASSPWWSGGELFF. The CDR3 DNA reads as TGTGCCAGCAGCCCTTGGTGGTCTGGCGGGGAGCTGTTTTTT.

This clonotype was found a few times. The J gene is TRBJ1-4, the V gene TRBV24-1; D is possibly TRBD1 (5 bases). The V end was cut by 9 bases, the J end by 5 bases, with 12 bases between. Germline CDR1 and CDR2: KGHDR and SFDVKD. The CDR3 is made up of 13 amino acids. DNA for the CDR3: TGTGCCACCGGTGGACAAGACAATGAAAAACTGTTTTTT. It codes for CATGGQDNEKLFF.

This clonotype was counted at least ten times. The rearrangement joins TRBV7-8 to TRBJ1-5; D is perhaps TRBD1 (5 bases). Germline values: CDR1 SGHVS, CDR2 FQNEAQ. The CDR3 runs 16 residues. The V end lost 5 bases, the J end lost 3 bases, and 17 bases lay between the germline ends. CDR3 residues: CASSRPRDRYNQPQHF. CDR3 in DNA: TGTGCCAGCAGCCGACCCCGGGACCGGTACAATCAGCCCCAGCATTTT.

This clonotype occurred a few times. The gene calls are TRBV9 and TRBJ2-1; 7 bases fit TRBD1. Looked up from germline, CDR1 is SGDLS and CDR2 is YYNGEE. CDR3 length: 14 amino acids. V shed 1 base and J 6 bases; nucleotides not matched to a gene: 4. CDR3: CASSVTGAGNEQFF. CDR3 in DNA: TGTGCCAGCAGCGTAACAGGGGCCGGCAATGAGCAGTTCTTC.

This clonotype was counted at least ten times. The chain is built from TRBV28 and TRBJ2-3; a weak D match, TRBD1 (6 bases). Trimming pared 5 bases from V and 4 bases from J, leaving 10 bases between. Per germline, CDR1 MDHEN and CDR2 SYDVKM. This CDR3 has 13 residues. The CDR3 reads CASSIQGSDTQYF. CDR3 DNA sequence: TGTGCCAGCAGTATACAGGGTTCAGATACGCAGTATTTT. Based on the CDR3 plus reference TRBV28 and TRBJ2-3, the full variable domain is DVKVTQSSRYLVKRTGEKVFLECVQDMDHENMFWYRQDPGLGLRLIYFSYDVKMKEKGDIPEGYSVSREKKERFSLILESASTNQTSMYLCASSIQGSDTQYFGPGTRLTVL.

Ten or more counts support this clonotype. The chain links TRBV11-3 to TRBJ1-1; D unresolved. Germline-derived CDR1 and CDR2 are SGHNT and YENEEA. The CDR3 loop spans 15 amino acids. The V end was cut by 1 base, the J end by 2 bases, with 11 bases between. The CDR3 region is CASSLGFGRNTEAFF. The CDR3 coding sequence is TGTGCCAGCAGCTTAGGTTTCGGAAGAAACACTGAAGCTTTCTTT.

At least ten counts were recorded for this clonotype. The V gene is TRBV2, the J gene TRBJ2-7; TRBD2 matches at 10 bases. Losses at the gene ends were 6 bases for V and 2 bases for J; bases not matched to a gene: 10. The CDR3 spans 16 residues. Germline-derived CDR1 and CDR2 are SNHLY and FYNNEI. CDR3 protein: CASRRVWLAGAYEQYF. The DNA of the CDR3 is TGTGCCAGCAGAAGGGTATGGCTAGCGGGAGCCTACGAGCAGTACTTC.

In its sample, this clonotype was seen a few times. Given the absence of the conserved phenylalanine or tryptophan at the CDR3 end, a read error is likely. V and J are TRBV27 and TRBJ2-7; the D gene is possibly TRBD2 (5 bases). CDR1 and CDR2 (germline): MNHEY, SMNVEV (reference sequence). V gave up 0 bases and J gave up 3 bases, with 12 bases separating them. The CDR3 runs 15 residues. The CDR3 DNA sequence: TGTGCCAGCAGTTTATCCGGGCTAGCTAGCTACGAGCAGTACCTC. Protein: CASSLSGLASYEQYL.

This clonotype came up many times. J is TRBJ2-7 and V is TRBV19; D assignment may be TRBD1 or TRBD2 (5 bases each). The CDR3 loop spans 13 amino acids. Germline CDR1 LNHDA, CDR2 SQIVND (reference sequence). Trimming took off 3 bases at V and 2 bases at J, with 8 bases between the two ends. The CDR3: CASSIGATYEQYF. CDR3 nucleotide sequence: TGTGCCAGTAGTATCGGGGCTACCTACGAGCAGTACTTC. The variable domain in full, completed from reference TRBV19 and TRBJ2-7, reads DGGITQSPKYLFRKEGQNVTLSCEQNLNHDAMYWYRQDPGQGLRLIYYSQIVNDFQKGDIAEGYSVSREKKESFPLTVTSAQKNPTAFYLCASSIGATYEQYFGPGTRLTVT.

In regard to this clonotype: A far larger clone is a single base away, which makes a read error likely. This chain uses TRBV11-2 with TRBJ1-1; D is ambiguous. The CDR3 has 13 amino acids. Looked up from germline, CDR1 is SGHAT and CDR2 is FQNNGV. The CDR3 DNA reads as TGTGCCAGCTCGGGAGAGATGAACACTGAAGCTTCCTTT. It is translated as CASSGEMNTEASF.

The chain couples TRBV19 to TRBJ2-7; perhaps TRBD1 as D (6 bases). The CDR3 consists of 13 residues. V gave up 5 bases and J gave up 4 bases, with 12 bases separating them. Looked up from germline, CDR1 is LNHDA and CDR2 is SQIVND (reference sequence). CDR3 sequence: CASSAGQIYEQYF. The CDR3 DNA is TGTGCCAGTAGTGCCGGACAGATTTACGAGCAGTACTTC.

The table lists this clonotype with many counts. This sequence joins TRBV7-2 and TRBJ2-7, with D possibly being TRBD1 (6 bases). Germline CDR1 reads SGHTA; CDR2 reads FQGNSA. The CDR3 extends over 17 amino acids. The germline V and J ends were trimmed by 4 bases and 5 bases, with 24 bases remaining between them. CDR3 sequence reads: CASSSDEGQGFGNEQYF. In nucleotides, the CDR3 is TGTGCCAGCAGCTCCGACGAGGGCCAGGGGTTTGGAAACGAGCAGTACTTC.

The chain employs TRBV3-1 and TRBJ1-1; 7 bases align to TRBD1. V was clipped by 7 bases and J by 1 base; unmatched bases: 9. The CDR3 is 15 residues long. CDR1 LGHDT and CDR2 YNNKEL come from the germline V gene (reference sequence). The CDR3 is CASKEQGSRNTEAFF. The CDR3 DNA reads TGTGCCAGCAAAGAACAGGGGTCCCGGAACACTGAAGCTTTCTTT.

Turning to this clonotype: This may be a read error, as it is one base from a much larger clone. The chain combines TRBV29-1 with TRBJ2-7, with D maybe TRBD2 (6 bases). Deletions cut 2 bases from V and 0 bases from J, with 8 bases between. Germline CDR1 SQVTM, CDR2 ANQGSEA. The CDR3 length is 13 residues. The CDR3 protein is CSVETSISYEQYF. As DNA, the CDR3 is TGCAGCGTTGAAACTAGCATCTCCTACGAGCAGTACTTC.